This TCR beta chain was observed in a study of T cells in Graves' hyperthyroidism and ophthalmopathy. RNA transcripts were the template for amplifying TCR beta CDR3 regions. With the HTBI primer set, the TCR CDR3 went through a first round of RT-PCR. MiXCR was run by TCRdb on the multiplex PCR reads, yielding one entry per CDR3 protein. Of some 400,000 distinct CDR3 sequences listed, about 15% are singletons. Uncontrolled infection, other autoimmune disease, pregnancy or lactation barred patients from enrollment. Diagnosis relied on clinical symptoms, serum thyroxine and TRAb, thyroid ultrasound and orbital computed tomography. Study conclusions and caveats: Most expanded thyroid clonotypes above 0.001 recurred in blood. Ophthalmopathy was model-predicted a median roughly six months pre-onset.

V was clipped by 7 bases and J by 7 bases; unmatched bases: 5. CDR1 and CDR2 from the germline V gene are SGHRS and YFSETQ. CDR3 length: 13 amino acids. This clonotype was found many times. Its antigen remains unknown. Material for sequencing was blood. This receptor was taken from a woman in her sixties or seventies with Graves' hyperthyroidism. J is TRBJ1-4 and V is TRBV5-1, with 9 nucleotides matching TRBD1. The CDR3 DNA is TGCGCCAGCGAAGACAGGGGGATTGAAAAACTGTTTTTT. Residues: CASEDRGIEKLFF.